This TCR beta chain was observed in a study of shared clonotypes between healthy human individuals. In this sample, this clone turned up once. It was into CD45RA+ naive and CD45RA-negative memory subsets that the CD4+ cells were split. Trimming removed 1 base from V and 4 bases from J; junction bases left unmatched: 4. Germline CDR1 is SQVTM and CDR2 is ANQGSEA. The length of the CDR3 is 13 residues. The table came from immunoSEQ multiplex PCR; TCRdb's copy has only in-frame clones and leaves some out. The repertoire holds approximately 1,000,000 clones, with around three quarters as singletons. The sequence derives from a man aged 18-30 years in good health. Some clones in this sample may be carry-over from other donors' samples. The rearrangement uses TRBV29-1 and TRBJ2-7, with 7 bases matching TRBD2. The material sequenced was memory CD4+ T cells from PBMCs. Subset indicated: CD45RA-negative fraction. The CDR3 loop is CSVEGRGRYEQYF. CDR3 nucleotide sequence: TGCAGCGTTGAAGGGCGCGGGAGATACGAGCAGTACTTC.